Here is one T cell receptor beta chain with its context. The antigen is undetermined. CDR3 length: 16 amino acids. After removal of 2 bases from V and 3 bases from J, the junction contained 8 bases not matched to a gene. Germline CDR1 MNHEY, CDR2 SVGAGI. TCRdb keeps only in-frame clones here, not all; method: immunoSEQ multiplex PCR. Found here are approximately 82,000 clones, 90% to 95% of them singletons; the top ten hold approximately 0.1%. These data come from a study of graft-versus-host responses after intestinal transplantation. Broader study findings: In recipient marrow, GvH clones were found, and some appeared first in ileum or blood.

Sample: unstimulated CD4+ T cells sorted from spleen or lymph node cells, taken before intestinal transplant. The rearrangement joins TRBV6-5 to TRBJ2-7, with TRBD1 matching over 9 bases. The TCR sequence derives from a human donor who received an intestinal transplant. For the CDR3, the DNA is TGTGCCAGCAGTTACGGACAGGGGCTAAGGAGCTACGAGCAGTACTTC. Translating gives CASSYGQGLRSYEQYF.